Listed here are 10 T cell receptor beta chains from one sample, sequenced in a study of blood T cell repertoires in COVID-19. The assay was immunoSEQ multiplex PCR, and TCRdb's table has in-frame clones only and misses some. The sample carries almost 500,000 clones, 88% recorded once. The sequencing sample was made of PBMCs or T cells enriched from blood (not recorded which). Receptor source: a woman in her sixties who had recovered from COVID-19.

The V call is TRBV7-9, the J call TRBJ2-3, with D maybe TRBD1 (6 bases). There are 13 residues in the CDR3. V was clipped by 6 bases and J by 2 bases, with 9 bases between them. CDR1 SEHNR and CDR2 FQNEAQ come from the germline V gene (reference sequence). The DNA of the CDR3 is TGTGCCAGCAGACCAGGGGTCACAGATACGCAGTATTTT. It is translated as CASRPGVTDTQYF.

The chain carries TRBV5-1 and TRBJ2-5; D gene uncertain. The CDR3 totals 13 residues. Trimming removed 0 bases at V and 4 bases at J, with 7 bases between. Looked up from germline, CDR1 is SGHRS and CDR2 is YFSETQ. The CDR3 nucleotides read TGCGCCAGCAGCTTGGGACCGGGAGAGACCCAGTACTTC. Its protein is CASSLGPGETQYF.

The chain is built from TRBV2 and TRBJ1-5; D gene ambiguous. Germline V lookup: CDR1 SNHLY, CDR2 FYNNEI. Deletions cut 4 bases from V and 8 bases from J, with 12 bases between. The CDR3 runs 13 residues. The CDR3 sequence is CASSVEEGKPQHF. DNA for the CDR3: TGTGCCAGCAGTGTTGAGGAGGGAAAGCCCCAGCATTTT.

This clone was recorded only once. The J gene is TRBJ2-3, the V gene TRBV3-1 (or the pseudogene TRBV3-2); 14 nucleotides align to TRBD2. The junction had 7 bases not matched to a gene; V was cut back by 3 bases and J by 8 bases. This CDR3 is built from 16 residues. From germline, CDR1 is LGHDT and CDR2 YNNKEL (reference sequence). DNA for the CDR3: TGTGCCAGCAGCCACCGACTAGCGGGGGGGCCGGGTACGCAGTATTTT. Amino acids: CASSHRLAGGPGTQYF.

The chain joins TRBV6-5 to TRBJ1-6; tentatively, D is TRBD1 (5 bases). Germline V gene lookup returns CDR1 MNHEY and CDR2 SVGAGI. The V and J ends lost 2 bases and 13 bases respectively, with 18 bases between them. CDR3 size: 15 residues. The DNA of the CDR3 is TGTGCCAGCAGTTACGAACAGGACAACGCTAAGCCCCTCCACTTT. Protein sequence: CASSYEQDNAKPLHF.

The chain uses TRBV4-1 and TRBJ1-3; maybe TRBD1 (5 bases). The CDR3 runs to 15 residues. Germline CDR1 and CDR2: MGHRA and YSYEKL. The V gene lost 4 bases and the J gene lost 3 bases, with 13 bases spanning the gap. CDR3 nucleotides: TGCGCCAGCAGCCTGACAGAGACTTATGGAAACACCATATATTTT. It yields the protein CASSLTETYGNTIYF.

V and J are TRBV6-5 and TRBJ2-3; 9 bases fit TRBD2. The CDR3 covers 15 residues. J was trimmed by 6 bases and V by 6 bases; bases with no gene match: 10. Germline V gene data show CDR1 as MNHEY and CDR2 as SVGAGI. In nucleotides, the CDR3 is TGTGCCAGCAGACAGACTAGCGGTCTGGGGGATACGCAGTATTTT. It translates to CASRQTSGLGDTQYF.

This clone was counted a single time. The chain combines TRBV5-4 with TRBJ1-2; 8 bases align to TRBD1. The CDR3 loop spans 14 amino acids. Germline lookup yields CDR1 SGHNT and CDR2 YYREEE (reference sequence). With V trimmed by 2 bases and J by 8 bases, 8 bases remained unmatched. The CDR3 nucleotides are TGTGCCAGCAGCTTACCGACAGGGGCTGGAGGCTACACCTTC. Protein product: CASSLPTGAGGYTF.

In DNA form, the CDR3 reads TGTGCCAGCAGCCCAGGGTTGGGCTATCAGCCCCAGCATTTT. Protein product: CASSPGLGYQPQHF. This rearrangement joins TRBV6-5 to TRBJ1-5; a possible D gene is TRBD1 (5 bases). This CDR3 has 14 amino acids. The germline gives CDR1 MNHEY, CDR2 SVGAGI. Trimming pared 6 bases from V and 5 bases from J, leaving 14 bases between.

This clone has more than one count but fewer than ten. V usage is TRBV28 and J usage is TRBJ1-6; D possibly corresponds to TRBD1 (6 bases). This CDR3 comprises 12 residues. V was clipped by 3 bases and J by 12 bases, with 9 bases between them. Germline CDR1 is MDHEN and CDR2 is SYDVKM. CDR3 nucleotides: TGTGCCAGCAGTTTGTTACAGGGACCCCTCCACTTT. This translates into CASSLLQGPLHF.